Following are 21 T cell receptor beta chains from one sample sequenced in a study of kidney transplant recipient with SARS-CoV-2 infection. MiXCR was run by TCRdb on the reads, yielding one entry per CDR3 protein. The table records fewer than 250,000 distinct CDR3 sequences, 25% to 35% of them present only once. Sequenced here: a blood sample, sampled at baseline and on roughly day 110 from a kidney transplant recipient. The receptor source for this set is a young adult male patient who had COVID-19 and was a kidney transplant recipient. Some T cells may be transferred from the graft donor.

With respect to this clonotype: One base away lies a much larger clone, so this may be a sequencing read error. The chain is built from TRBV3-1 and TRBJ2-5; D not certain. Germline CDR1 reads LGHDT; CDR2 reads YNNKEL (reference sequence). The CDR3 consists of 17 residues. The CDR3 DNA reads TGTGCCAACAGCGACTTCGGTCCCATTTCTTTCTCTGAGACCCAGTACTTC. Translating gives CANSDFGPISFSETQYF.

This clonotype was seen repeatedly, ten times or more. This chain joins TRBV8-2 and TRBJ2-6. TRBV8-2 is annotated as a pseudogene. The CDR3 spans 17 residues. The CDR3 spells CGRVVRITQSRANVLTF. CDR3 DNA sequence: TGTGGCAGGGTGGTAAGGATAACACAAAGTCGGGCCAACGTCCTGACTTTC.

A remark on this clonotype: Possible read error: a much larger clone is one base away. This chain joins TRBV25-1 and TRBJ1-2; D gene ambiguous. The CDR3 contains 17 residues. V was cut by 4 bases and J by 7 bases, with 25 bases left in between. The germline V gene encodes CDR1 MGHDK and CDR2 SYGVNS. The CDR3 spells CASSVEAELGKTCGYTF. CDR3 in DNA: TGTGCCAGCAGTGTTGAGGCAGAACTGGGAAAGACCTGTGGCTACACCTTC.

This clonotype was counted ten times or more. The rearrangement joins TRBV28 to TRBJ1-2; TRBD1 aligns across 7 bases. The germline gives CDR1 MDHEN, CDR2 SYDVKM. This CDR3 is built from 12 residues. With 11 bases clipped from V and 8 bases from J, the junction kept 11 bases outside the gene matches. The CDR3 sequence is CAARQGGDGYTF. Here the CDR3 DNA reads TGTGCCGCGCGACAGGGAGGGGACGGCTACACCTTC.

This clonotype has only a few counts. This chain links TRBV20-1 with TRBJ1-6, with TRBD1 matching over 7 bases. The trim removed 0 bases at V and 11 bases at J, leaving 13 bases unmatched. The germline CDR1 and CDR2 sequences are DFQATT and SNEGSKA (reference sequence). The CDR3 runs to 16 residues. In nucleotides, the CDR3 is TGCAGTGCTAGAGAGCGGGAGGGGGCTACGAGGGCACCCCTCCACTTT. It codes for CSAREREGATRAPLHF.

A note on this clonotype: A much larger clone is a single base away; this may be a read error. The chain is built from TRBV7-9 and TRBJ1-2, with D perhaps matching TRBD1 (5 bases). Germline V gene sequence: CDR1 SEHNR, CDR2 FQNEAQ (reference sequence). The CDR3 covers 13 residues. The DNA of the CDR3 is TGTACCAGCAGCCCACAGGTGTTGGGCGGCTACACCTTC. Its translation: CTSSPQVLGGYTF.

Comments on this clonotype: This may stem from a read error, because a much larger clone lies one nucleotide away. V and J are TRBV14 and TRBJ1-1; the D is unclear. The CDR3 extends over 14 amino acids. Per germline, CDR1 SGHDN and CDR2 FVKESK. CDR3: CASNQMRTITEAFF. In DNA form, the CDR3 reads TGTGCCAGCAACCAAATGCGTACAATCACTGAAGCTTTCTTT.

A word on this clonotype: At one boundary the junction diverges from the germline segment, which might be a read error. The chain couples TRBV10-2 to TRBJ1-2; D unclear. The length of the CDR3 is 17 residues. Looked up from germline, CDR1 is WSHSY and CDR2 is SAAADI. The CDR3: CASSTRLTSRKTYGYAF. As DNA, the CDR3 is TGCGCCAGCAGTACGCGTCTCACTTCTAGAAAGACCTATGGCTACGCCTTC.

This clonotype was detected a few times. The rearrangement links TRBV4-2 to TRBJ2-4, with D possibly TRBD2 on 5 matching bases. The CDR3 consists of 14 residues. Germline V gene sequence: CDR1 LGHNA, CDR2 YNFKEQ. V was shortened by 1 base and J by 9 bases, with 13 bases between the two germline ends. CDR3 DNA: TGTGCCAGCAGCCAAGCGGAGGTTGGGAGCATTCAGTACTTC. Translating it yields CASSQAEVGSIQYF.

Regarding this clonotype: A much larger clone differs from this one at a single base, so this may be a read error. V gene TRBV7-9 combines with J gene TRBJ2-7; D remains ambiguous. This CDR3 region has 13 residues. Germline CDR1 and CDR2: SEHNR and FQNEAQ (reference sequence). CDR3 residues: CVSSSPTSYEQYF. CDR3 DNA: TGTGTCAGCAGCTCACCTACATCCTACGAGCAGTACTTC.

This clonotype has ten or more counts. The chain recombines TRBV20-1 with TRBJ1-2; 7 bases match TRBD1. The germline CDR1 and CDR2 sequences are DFQATT and SNEGSKA (reference sequence). The length of the CDR3 is 11 residues. With V trimmed by 7 bases and J by 6 bases, 5 bases remained unmatched. The CDR3 reads CSVDRVNGYTF. DNA of the CDR3: TGCAGTGTCGACAGGGTTAATGGCTACACCTTC.

On this clonotype: The junction does not match germline at one end; this may be a read error. The chain joins TRBV19 to TRBJ2-5, with 8 bases aligning to TRBD2. The CDR3 is 16 amino acids. Germline-derived CDR1 and CDR2 are LNHDA and SQIVND (reference sequence). The CDR3 sequence: CTSSIDGAGGQETQYF. CDR3 coding DNA: TGTACCAGTAGTATAGATGGCGCGGGGGGACAAGAGACCCAGTACTTC.

Comments on this clonotype: This sequence may be a read error, since a much larger clone differs from it by one base. V usage is TRBV7-2 and J usage is TRBJ2-7; the D is unclear. The germline CDR1 and CDR2 sequences are SGHTA and FQGNSA. The length of the CDR3 is 14 residues. CDR3 DNA: TGTGCCAGCGGCTTAGCCCCGGTTACCTACGAGCAGTACTTC. Translation: CASGLAPVTYEQYF.

This clonotype has at least ten counts. V and J are TRBV12-3 or TRBV12-4 and TRBJ2-3; unclear D gene. Trimming removed 5 bases from V and 2 bases from J, with 8 bases in between. The CDR3 covers 13 residues. CDR3 residues: CASSVVNTDTQYF. CDR3 coding DNA: TGTGCCAGCAGTGTGGTTAACACAGATACGCAGTATTTT.

This clonotype has at least ten counts. V gene TRBV2 combines with J gene TRBJ2-5; D unresolved. The ends were cut back, 3 bases at V and 1 base at J, with 6 bases in the middle. The germline CDR1 and CDR2 sequences are SNHLY and FYNNEI. The CDR3 is 13 amino acids. CDR3 sequence (DNA): TGTGCCAGCAGTGACTGGAGCCAAGAGACCCAGTACTTC. Translating it yields CASSDWSQETQYF.

This clonotype was detected only once. A much more abundant neighbour one base away suggests this may be a read error. The conserved phenylalanine or tryptophan normally closing the CDR3 is absent here, so this likely arose from a read error. The limits of the CDR3 on the DNA are not certain, so only TCRdb's listed CDR3 is given. This chain links TRBV6-6 with TRBJ2-7; whether TRBD1, the table's D call, matches the DNA was not checked. Germline CDR1 MNHNY, CDR2 SVGAGI (reference sequence). The CDR3 region is 17 residues in length, termini included. CDR3 loop: CASSFHPTTAFGQGEYL.

In regard to this clonotype: Only one base separates this from a far larger clonotype, so it likely reflects a read error. The V call is TRBV7-9, the J call TRBJ2-7; weak D call: TRBD2 (6 bases). Germline lookup yields CDR1 SEHNR and CDR2 FQNEAQ (reference sequence). CDR3 size: 15 residues. Deletions cut 1 base from V and 2 bases from J, with 12 bases between. The CDR3, as DNA: TGTGCCAGCAGCTTAGGGGCGGGAAGGCCCTACGAGCAGTACTTC. It translates to CASSLGAGRPYEQYF.

This clonotype was detected a few times. A much more abundant neighbour one base away suggests this may be a read error. The chain employs TRBV7-3 and TRBJ1-5; D is uncertain. The CDR3 covers 13 residues. The germline gives CDR1 SGHTA, CDR2 FQGTGA. Trimming took off 5 bases at V and 5 bases at J, with 10 bases between the two ends. The CDR3 sequence is CASSPGPDQPQHF. CDR3 sequence (DNA): TGTGCCAGCAGCCCTGGCCCGGATCAGCCCCAGCATTTT. Complete variable domain (other parts from reference TRBV7-3 and TRBJ1-5): GAGVSQTPSNKVTEKGKYVELRCDPISGHTALYWYRQSLGQGPEFLIYFQGTGAADDSGLPNDRFFAVRPEGSVSTLKIQRTERGDSAVYLCASSPGPDQPQHFGDGTRLSIL.

This clonotype was detected many times. The rearrangement links TRBV11-1 to TRBJ1-2; D not certain. In germline, CDR1 is SGHAT, CDR2 FQDESV (reference sequence). The germline V and J ends were trimmed by 5 bases and 4 bases, with 23 bases remaining between them. The CDR3 runs 17 residues. Written as DNA, the CDR3 is TGTGCCAGCAGCAGAAGCAGTAAGGCTGGAAAGACCTATGGCTACACCTTC. This sequence encodes CASSRSSKAGKTYGYTF.

Concerning this clonotype: A much larger clone is a single base away; this may be a read error. The chain joins TRBV20-1 to TRBJ1-2; TRBD1 matches at 7 bases. This CDR3 region has 16 residues. Germline trimming cut 5 bases from V and 4 bases from J; bases unmatched to any gene: 16. The V gene's germline CDR1 is DFQATT and CDR2 SNEGSKA (reference sequence). The DNA for the CDR3 is TGCAGTGCTGAGGGGGCGCCGTTTCGAAAGACCTATGGCTACACCTTC. This encodes CSAEGAPFRKTYGYTF.

Worth noting for this clonotype: A much bigger clone sits one base away, suggesting this may be a read error. The rearrangement uses TRBV4-3 and TRBJ1-2, with no clear D. Germline V lookup: CDR1 LGHNA, CDR2 YSLEER. The CDR3 contains 17 residues. The DNA of the CDR3 is TGCGCCAGCAGCACTGAAAAAGGACGTCGAAAGACCTATGACTACACCTTC. Encoded protein: CASSTEKGRRKTYDYTF.